This TCR beta chain originates from a study of blood T cell repertoires in COVID-19. Study-level information: The United States, Italy and Spain were the sources of the acute and convalescent COVID-19 samples. Sources were T cells, B-cell-depleted T cells, or PBMCs; the material itself was cDNA or gDNA.

This clone was recorded only once. V lost 1 base and J lost 3; bases outside the gene matches: 11. Per germline, CDR1 GTSNPN and CDR2 SVGIG (reference sequence). The length of the CDR3 is 16 residues. In the authors' methods: Amplifying reference gene primers gave estimates of nucleated cell counts. This table comes from immunoSEQ multiplex PCR, and its TCRdb copy is limited to in-frame clones, with some not included. Clone size and the V and J calls come from that table; the DNA yielded D and trimming. The table includes 150,000 to 200,000 clones, roughly 80% detected once. Sequencing was done on a sample of PBMCs or T cells enriched from blood (not recorded which). This clonotype was sampled from a man aged 45-60 years who had recovered from COVID-19. This chain connects TRBV30 to TRBJ1-1; 7 bases map to TRBD1. This CDR3 is CAWSEQGRPTDTEAFF. The CDR3 nucleotides are TGTGCCTGGAGTGAACAGGGGCGGCCCACGGACACTGAAGCTTTCTTT.